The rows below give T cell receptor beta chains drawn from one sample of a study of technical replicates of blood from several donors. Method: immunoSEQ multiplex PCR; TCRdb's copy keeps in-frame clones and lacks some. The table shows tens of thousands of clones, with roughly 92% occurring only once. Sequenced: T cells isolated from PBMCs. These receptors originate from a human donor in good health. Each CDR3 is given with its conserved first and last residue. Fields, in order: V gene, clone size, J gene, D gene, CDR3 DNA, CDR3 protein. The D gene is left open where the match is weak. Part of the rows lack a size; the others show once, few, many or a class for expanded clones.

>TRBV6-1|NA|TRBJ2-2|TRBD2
TGTGCCAGCAGTGAGCGAGGACTAGGTAACCGCGGGGAGCTGTTTTTT
CASSERGLGNRGELFF
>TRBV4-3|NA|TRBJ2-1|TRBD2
TGCGCCAGCAGCCAATTTAGCGGGTTCTCCTACAATGAGCAGTTCTTC
CASSQFSGFSYNEQFF
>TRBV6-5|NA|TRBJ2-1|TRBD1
TGTGCCAGCAGCAGGGGGAATGAGCAGTTCTTC
CASSRGNEQFF
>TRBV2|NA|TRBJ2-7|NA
TGTGCCAGCAGTGCAGTCTACGAGCAGTACTTC
CASSAVYEQYF
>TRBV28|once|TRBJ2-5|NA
TGTGCCAGCAGTTTAATTACAGGGACCGAGACCCAGTACTTC
CASSLITGTETQYF
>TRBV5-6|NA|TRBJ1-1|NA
TGTGCCAGCAGCCCATTTGCGGGGGCACTCACTGAAGCTTTCTTT
CASSPFAGALTEAFF
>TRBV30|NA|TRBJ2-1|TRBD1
TGTGCCTGGAGCAGCCGCTGGGACAGAGCCGACAATGAGCAGTTCTTC
CAWSSRWDRADNEQFF
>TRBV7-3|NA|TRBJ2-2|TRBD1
TGTGCCAGCAGCTTGCGACAGGGGTTCACCGGGGAGCTGTTTTTT
CASSLRQGFTGELFF
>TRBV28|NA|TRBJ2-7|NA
TGTGCCAGCAGTTTTTGGCGGGAATCCTACGAGCAGTACTTC
CASSFWRESYEQYF
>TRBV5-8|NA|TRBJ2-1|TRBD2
TGTGCCAGCAGCTTCGGAACTAGCGTCTACAATGAGCAGTTCTTC
CASSFGTSVYNEQFF
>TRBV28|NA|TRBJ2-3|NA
TGTGCCAGCAGGGGGCTAGGGTGGCTTGGAGATACGCAGTATTTT
CASRGLGWLGDTQYF
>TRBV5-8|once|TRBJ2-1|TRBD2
TGTGCCAGCAGTTATGGACTAGCGGGAGTAGATGAGCAGTTCTTC
CASSYGLAGVDEQFF
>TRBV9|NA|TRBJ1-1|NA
TGTGCCAGCAGCGTAAGGGGGTCCACTGAAGCTTTCTTT
CASSVRGSTEAFF
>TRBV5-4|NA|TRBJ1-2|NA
TGTGCCAGCAGCTTGGAACACCCCTATGGCTACACCTTC
CASSLEHPYGYTF
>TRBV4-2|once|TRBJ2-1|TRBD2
TGTGCCAGCAGCCAAGAACTAGCGGACATTTACAATGAGCAGTTCTTC
CASSQELADIYNEQFF
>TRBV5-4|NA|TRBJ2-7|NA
TGTGCCAGCAAACCAGGGGGGAATGTCTACGAGCAGTACTTC
CASKPGGNVYEQYF
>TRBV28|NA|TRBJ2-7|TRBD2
TGTGCCAGCAGTTTATCCCCGGGACTAGGCCACGAGCAGTACTTC
CASSLSPGLGHEQYF
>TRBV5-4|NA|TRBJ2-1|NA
TGTGCCAGCACCGAGGGCCACCTCTTACGGGAGCAGTTCTTC
CASTEGHLLREQFF
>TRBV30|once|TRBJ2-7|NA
TGTGCCTGGAGTTCGGACTCGGGCGAGCAGTACTTC
CAWSSDSGEQYF
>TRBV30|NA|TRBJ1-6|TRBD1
TGTGCCTGGGGACAGGGGAAAGATTCACCCCTCCACTTT
CAWGQGKDSPLHF
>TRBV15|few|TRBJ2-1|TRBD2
TGTGCCACCAGCGGGGAACTAGCGGCCAAGTACAATGAGCAGTTCTTC
CATSGELAAKYNEQFF
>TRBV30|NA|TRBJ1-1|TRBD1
TGTGCCTGGAGTAGGGACAGGAACACTGAAGCTTTCTTT
CAWSRDRNTEAFF
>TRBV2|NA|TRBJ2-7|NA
TGTGCCAGCAGTGAAGAAGGGGCTCCCCGCTACGAGCAGTACTTC
CASSEEGAPRYEQYF
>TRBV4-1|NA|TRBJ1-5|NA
TGCGCCAGCAGCCAAGAGGTGGGAGGATCTTATAGCAATCAGCCCCAGCATTTT
CASSQEVGGSYSNQPQHF
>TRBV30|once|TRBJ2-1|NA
TGTGCCTGGAGTGTGCGGGGAGGGGGTTTGCGTGAGCAGTTCTTC
CAWSVRGGGLREQFF
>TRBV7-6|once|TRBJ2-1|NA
TGTGCCAGCAGCTTGGCAGCGAGCTCCTACAATGAGCAGTTCTTC
CASSLAASSYNEQFF
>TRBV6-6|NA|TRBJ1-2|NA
TGTGCCAGCAGTTACTTGCTCTTGGACAGATCTAAAGGCTACACCTTC
CASSYLLLDRSKGYTF
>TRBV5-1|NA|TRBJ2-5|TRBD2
TGCGCCAGCAGCCCTCCGGGGGGGCGCGGGGAGACCCAGTACTTC
CASSPPGGRGETQYF
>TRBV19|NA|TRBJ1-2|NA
TGTGCCAGTAGTATTCGGAACAGCTATGGCTACACCTTC
CASSIRNSYGYTF
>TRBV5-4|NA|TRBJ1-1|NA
TGTGCCAGCAGCTCCGACCGGGGGAGGCGGAACACTGAAGCTTTCTTT
CASSSDRGRRNTEAFF
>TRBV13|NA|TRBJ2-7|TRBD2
TGTGCCAGCAGCTTTAGCGGGATGTCCTACGAGCAGTACTTC
CASSFSGMSYEQYF
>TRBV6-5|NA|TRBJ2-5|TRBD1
TGTGCCAGCAGTGGGGACAGGAGAGAGACCCAGTACTTC
CASSGDRRETQYF
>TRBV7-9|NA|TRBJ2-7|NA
TGTGCCAGCAGCTTACAGGGGTCCTCCTACGAGCAGTACTTC
CASSLQGSSYEQYF
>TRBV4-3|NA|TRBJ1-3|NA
TGCGCCGCGGGGGGAGGAAACACCATATATTTT
CAAGGGNTIYF
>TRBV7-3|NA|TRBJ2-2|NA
TGTGCCAGCAAGGGGACTAACACCGGGGAGCTGTTTTTT
CASKGTNTGELFF
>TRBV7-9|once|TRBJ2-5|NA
TGTGCCAGCAGCCCTAGTCCAGGGGTGGGTAACCAGACCCAGTACTTC
CASSPSPGVGNQTQYF
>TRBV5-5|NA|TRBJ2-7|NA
TGTGCCAGCAGCTTGGAGCAGGAAGAAGACGAGCAGTACTTC
CASSLEQEEDEQYF
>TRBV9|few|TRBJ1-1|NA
TGTGCCAGCAGCGTTGGGAGGTCCACGGAAGCTTTCTTT
CASSVGRSTEAFF
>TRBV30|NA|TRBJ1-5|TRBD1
TGTGCCTTCGGACAGGATAGCAATCAGCCCCAGCATTTT
CAFGQDSNQPQHF
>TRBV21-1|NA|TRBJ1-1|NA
TGTGCCAGCAGCAGGTTACAGGGACCTGAAGCTTTCTTT
CASSRLQGPEAFF
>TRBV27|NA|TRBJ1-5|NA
TGTGCCAGAGGACAGATAGGTCAGCCCCAGCATTTT
CARGQIGQPQHF
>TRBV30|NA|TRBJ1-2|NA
TGTGCCTGGAGTGTACTTGGCTATGGCTACACCTTC
CAWSVLGYGYTF